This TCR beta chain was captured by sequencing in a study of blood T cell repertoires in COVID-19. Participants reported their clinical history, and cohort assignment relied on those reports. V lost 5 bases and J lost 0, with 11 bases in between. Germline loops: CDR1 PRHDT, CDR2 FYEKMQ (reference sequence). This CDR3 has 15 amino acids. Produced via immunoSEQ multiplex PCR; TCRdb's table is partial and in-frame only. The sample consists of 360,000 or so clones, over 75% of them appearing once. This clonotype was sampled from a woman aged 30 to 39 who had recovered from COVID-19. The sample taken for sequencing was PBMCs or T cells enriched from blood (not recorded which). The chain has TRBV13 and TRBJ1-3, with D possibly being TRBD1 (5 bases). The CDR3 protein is CASSNRSTSGNTIYF. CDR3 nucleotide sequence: TGTGCCAGCAGCAACAGGAGTACCTCTGGAAACACCATATATTTT. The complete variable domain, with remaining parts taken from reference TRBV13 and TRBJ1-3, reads AAGVIQSPRHLIKEKRETATLKCYPIPRHDTVYWYQQGPGQDPQFLISFYEKMQSDKGSIPDRFSAQQFSDYHSELNMSSLELGDSALYFCASSNRSTSGNTIYFGEGSWLTVV.